A single sample is the source of the 6 T cell receptor beta chains below, sequenced in a study of Ad26.COV2.S vaccination and SARS-CoV-2 variants. TCRdb's table, derived via immunoSEQ multiplex PCR, lists solely in-frame clones and lacks some. This table holds 410,000 or so clones, 75% to 95% found once. Sample treatment: roughly 19 received Ad26.COV2.S at low or high dose, single or two shots; about 5 received placebo; per-sample allocation not given. Sample collection was performed on day 63 after the first vaccine or placebo injection. Sequencing was performed on peripheral blood, taken in a trial of Ad26.COV2.S vaccine versus placebo. These receptors all stem from a person aged 18-60 years who received the Ad26.COV2.S COVID-19 vaccine or a placebo.

V and J are TRBV5-6 and TRBJ2-1, with unresolved D. From germline, CDR1 is SGHDT and CDR2 YYEEEE. This CDR3 contains 14 residues. V dropped 4 bases and J dropped 5 bases, with 13 bases sitting between them. The CDR3 protein is CASSLGFADNEQFF. In nucleotides, the CDR3 is TGTGCCAGCAGCCTAGGTTTCGCCGACAATGAGCAGTTCTTC.

The genes are TRBV5-4 and TRBJ2-3, with D uncertain. This CDR3 comprises 13 residues. V shed 2 bases and J shed 5 bases, with 9 bases lying between them. The germline CDR1 and CDR2 sequences are SGHNT and YYREEE (reference sequence). This CDR3 reads CASSFTEEDTQYF. Written as DNA, the CDR3 is TGTGCCAGCAGCTTTACAGAAGAAGATACGCAGTATTTT.

The genes are TRBV6-5 and TRBJ1-2; possible D gene TRBD1, 6 bases. V was pared by 0 bases and J by 8 bases, with 19 bases between. Germline loops: CDR1 MNHEY, CDR2 SVGAGI. This CDR3 is 16 amino acids long. CDR3 loop: CASSYSGMGAGKGYTF. Here the CDR3 DNA reads TGTGCCAGCAGTTACTCAGGGATGGGGGCCGGGAAGGGCTACACCTTC.

The chain carries TRBV29-1 and TRBJ2-1, with unresolved D. V lost 5 bases to trimming and J lost 9 bases, with 23 bases between them. Germline lookup yields CDR1 SQVTM and CDR2 ANQGSEA. The CDR3 is 15 amino acids. The CDR3 here is CSVRSSSGITGEQFF. Written as DNA, the CDR3 is TGCAGCGTTCGCTCTTCCTCTGGGATCACGGGTGAGCAGTTCTTC.

J is TRBJ2-2 and V is TRBV6-5; D may correspond to TRBD1 or TRBD2 (5 bases each). Trimming took 5 bases from V and 7 from J, leaving 17 bases between them. Germline assignment: CDR1 MNHEY and CDR2 SVGAGI. The CDR3 has 15 amino acids. This chain's CDR3 is CASSPRDPGSGELFF. The DNA of the CDR3 is TGTGCCAGCAGTCCTCGGGACCCCGGTAGCGGGGAGCTGTTTTTT.

The chain couples TRBV19 to TRBJ2-2; D perhaps matches TRBD1 (6 bases). Trimming removed 10 bases at V and 5 bases at J, with 8 bases between. The CDR3 extends over 11 amino acids. Germline V gives CDR1 LNHDA, CDR2 SQIVND (reference sequence). CDR3 protein: CATTGTGELFF. As DNA, the CDR3 is TGTGCCACAACAGGGACCGGGGAGCTGTTTTTT.